This T cell receptor (beta chain) was sequenced during a study of T cell responses to AZD1222 COVID-19 vaccine. General study points: The CD4 TCRs associated with vaccination extended across spike and predominated at 160-218 and 743-854. Repertoire sampling happened only post peak T cell response.

On this clone: What it recognizes is unknown.

Sequencing was performed with immunoSEQ multiplex PCR; in TCRdb, only in-frame clones are kept and a portion is missing. The sample lists 85,000 to 110,000 clones, roughly 87% occurring once. Source: peripheral blood, taken on day 0 of AZD1222 vaccination. This receptor was identified in an adult in good health.

Written as DNA, the CDR3 is TGTGCCAGCAGTTGGCTACAGGGGGCGCGAACAGATACGCAGTATTTT. It yields the protein CASSWLQGARTDTQYF. This rearrangement joins TRBV6-6 to TRBJ2-3, with TRBD1 identical over 9 bases. This CDR3 has 16 residues. J lost 3 bases, V lost 4 bases, and 8 bases had no gene match. CDR1 and CDR2 from the germline V gene are MNHNY and SVGAGI (reference sequence).